This T cell receptor (beta chain) was identified during a study of T-cell reconstitution after alpha-beta-depleted transplantation in children. For TCRbeta, the library was prepared with unique molecular identifiers. One entry per CDR3 protein, called by TCRdb with MiXCR from the PCR reads. Of hundreds of thousands of distinct CDR3 sequences detected, roughly 17% appear once; the ten largest clones hold approximately 1.1%. The V and J ends lost 4 bases and 8 bases, in that order; junction bases with no gene match: 9. CDR3 size: 15 residues. Germline CDR1 SGHTA, CDR2 FQGTGA. This clonotype was counted ten times or more.

The receptor's source is a human donor who donated a stem cell graft to a child with acute myeloid leukemia. The material sequenced was PBMCs from the stem cell graft donor, taken from the stem cell graft. The gene calls are TRBV7-3 and TRBJ2-1, with TRBD2 matching over 9 bases. The CDR3: CASSSLSGGVDEQFF. The CDR3 region has the DNA TGTGCCAGCAGCTCCCTTAGCGGGGGTGTAGATGAGCAGTTCTTC.